This T cell receptor (beta chain) was recovered during a study of CD8 T cells in ankylosing spondylitis. There are 15 residues in the CDR3. Trimming stripped 6 bases from V and 0 bases from J, with 14 bases between. Germline V CDR1 and CDR2: MRHNA, SNTAGT. Researchers built TCR beta libraries using quantitative 5'-RACE with molecular barcodes. One entry per CDR3 protein, called by TCRdb with MiXCR from the 5' RACE reads. The repertoire consists of about 240,000 distinct CDR3 sequences, with 7.5% to 9.5% occurring once and the leading ten covering around 4.4%. This clonotype was seen at least ten times. As yet, its antigen is unknown. Study-wide findings and caveats: Matched ankylosing spondylitis synovial fluid reportedly contained a significantly enriched population of disease-linked clones. Prior work had noted some motif variants in reactive arthritis blood and synovial fluid.

The sequence was obtained from a female donor with ankylosing spondylitis or in good health (not recorded which). The rearrangement joins TRBV6-4 to TRBJ1-1; D gene uncertain. Input material: blood, either unsorted or a sorted T cell fraction (not recorded which). CDR3 in DNA: TGTGCCAGCAGAAAACAGCCTTTCATGAACACTGAAGCTTTCTTT. This gives the protein CASRKQPFMNTEAFF.